This T cell receptor (beta chain) was identified in a study of blood T cell repertoires in COVID-19 (dated by TCRdb to about 2020). Turning to the overall study: The collaborator samples originated in the United States, Italy and Spain and spanned the acute and convalescent phases of COVID-19. The prospective study material was composed of cDNA or gDNA derived from T cells, B-cell-depleted T cells, or PBMCs. Samples came from the ongoing ImmuneRACE study (first 160 participants) plus 1,254 subjects from 6 global collaborators. Deeply sampled blood TCRbeta repertoires from subjects exposed to, actively infected with, or recovered from COVID-19 were included in the dataset. The sample metadata nearly always contained a de-identified subject ID, COVID-19 status, age in years and sex. Where HLA class I and class II types were available, the types were taken from metadata supplied by the sample provider, not from assay-based typing. The repertoires were made available in a free public database intended to serve as a resource for research on the immune response to SARS-CoV-2. Study-level results and caveats: The amount of clinical and demographic metadata varied by source and participant and was provided uncurated.

Concerning this clone: Its specific antigen is unknown. No clone much larger than this one lies a single base away; base qualities are absent.

The collaborating institutions used their own protocols to collect whole blood in K2EDTA tubes. Collaborator samples were shipped for TCRbeta analysis as frozen whole blood, isolated PBMCs, or DNA extracted from either sample type. TCRbeta CDR3 regions were amplified from genomic DNA using the immunoSEQ Assay, a bias-controlled multiplex PCR. As for how the authors treated the data: Within the assay, amplification of reference gene primers was used to estimate how many nucleated cells each sample contained. Sequence reads were collapsed and filtered to measure the absolute abundance of every unique TCRbeta CDR3 rearrangement. For each sample, productive Simpson clonality was calculated as the square root of Simpson's diversity index across productive rearrangements. As stored in TCRdb, this immuneACCESS dataset retains in-frame rearrangements with V and J assigned. A fraction of the clones does not appear; measured against another copy, unresolved V genes explain less than half of the discrepancy, and the remainder lacks a known reason. V, J and clone size are taken as reported in that table, and D and trimming were inferred from the DNA itself. Across this sample there are about 59,000 clones, with more than 60% seen only once. Clones ranked in the top ten supply over 11% of the sample.

Inclusive of the bounding cysteine and phenylalanine, the CDR3 is 15 residues long. The sequence is cut down to CDR3 DNA, 45 bases in frame from base 1. According to the germline V gene, CDR1 reads MGHRA and CDR2 reads YSYEKL. The junction shows trimming of 4 bases on V and 0 bases on J, plus 10 bases between the germline ends. The chain is encoded by TRBV4-1 joined to TRBJ1-3; perhaps TRBD1 is the D gene, with 6 bases matching. The sequence derives from a woman between 70 and 85 years old with acute or convalescent COVID-19. Sequenced sample: peripheral blood. The DNA reads TGCGCCAGCAGCCCGGACAGCTCCTCTGGAAACACCATATATTTT. It codes for CASSPDSSSGNTIYF.